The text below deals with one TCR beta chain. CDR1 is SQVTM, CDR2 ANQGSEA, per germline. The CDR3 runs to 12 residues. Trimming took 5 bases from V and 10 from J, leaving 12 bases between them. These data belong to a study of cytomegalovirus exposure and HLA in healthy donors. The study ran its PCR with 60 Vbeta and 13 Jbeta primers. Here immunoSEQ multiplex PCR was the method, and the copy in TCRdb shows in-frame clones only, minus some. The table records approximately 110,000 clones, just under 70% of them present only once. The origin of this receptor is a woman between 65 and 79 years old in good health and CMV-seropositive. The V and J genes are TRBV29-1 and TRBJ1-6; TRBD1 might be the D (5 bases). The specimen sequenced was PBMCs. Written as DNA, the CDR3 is TGCAGCGTTCGAGAAGGGGAATCACCCCTCCACTTT. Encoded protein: CSVREGESPLHF.